The T cell receptor beta chain described here comes from a study of shared clonotypes between healthy human individuals. The CDR3 covers 15 residues. V was pared by 4 bases and J by 4 bases, with 16 bases between. Germline values: CDR1 SGHRS, CDR2 YFSETQ. TCRdb's table, derived via immunoSEQ multiplex PCR, lists solely in-frame clones and lacks some. The sample lists about 2.3 million clones, roughly 93% occurring once. All of the donors resided in Nashville, Tennessee, and each was a Caucasian adult. Splitting the CD4+ cells yielded a CD45RA+ naive subset and a CD45RA-negative memory subset. The sequence came from a man between 18 and 35 years old in good health. Some clones in this sample may be carry-over from other donors' samples. The sequenced sample consisted of naive CD4+ T cells from PBMCs. The subset: CD45RA+ positively selected. This sequence joins TRBV5-1 and TRBJ2-3, with a possible D match to TRBD2 (5 bases). CDR3 in DNA: TGCGCCAGCAGCGTCGGGCGGGCCCAGCCAGATACGCAGTATTTT. Protein product: CASSVGRAQPDTQYF.